The 3 T cell receptor beta chains presented below share a single source sample, sequenced in a study of blood T cell repertoires in COVID-19. The table came from immunoSEQ multiplex PCR; TCRdb's copy has only in-frame clones and leaves some out. In the table there are about 200,000 clones, 87% of which are singletons. The material sequenced was PBMCs or T cells enriched from blood (not recorded which). The receptors were sampled from a woman in her twenties or thirties who had recovered from COVID-19.

This clone turned up a few times. The chain recombines TRBV5-3 with TRBJ1-3; D ambiguous. TRBV5-3 is an open reading frame whose function is uncertain. The V end was cut by 0 bases, the J end by 0 bases, with 7 bases between. The CDR3 loop spans 15 amino acids. The CDR3 loop reads CARSLESSSGNTIYF. Here the CDR3 DNA reads TGTGCCAGAAGCTTGGAATCGAGCTCTGGAAACACCATATATTTT.

This chain joins TRBV7-9 and TRBJ1-2; 8 bases map to TRBD1. The CDR3 spans 15 residues. CDR1 SEHNR and CDR2 FQNEAQ come from the germline V gene (reference sequence). The trim removed 0 bases at V and 4 bases at J, leaving 4 bases unmatched. CDR3 sequence (DNA): TGTGCCAGCAGCTTAGCTTCAGGGGGCCCCTATGGCTACACCTTC. This translates into CASSLASGGPYGYTF.

The chain uses TRBV6-5 and TRBJ1-6; TRBD1 is a possible D gene (6 bases). V lost 2 bases, J lost 12 bases, and 17 bases lay in between. The germline CDR1 and CDR2 sequences are MNHEY and SVGAGI. This CDR3 has 15 amino acids. CDR3 amino acids: CASSYGGGGREPLHF. CDR3 bases: TGTGCCAGCAGTTACGGGGGCGGGGGGAGAGAACCCCTCCACTTT.